Described below is a single TCR beta chain sequence and its context. This clonotype was counted only a few times. The antigen it binds to is not known. Base qualities are not at hand, and no much larger clone is one base apart. This entry is derived from a study of T-cell memory formation after mild COVID-19 (dated by TCRdb to the early 2020s). Looking at the study overall: TCR sequence clusters from the two donors were largely donor specific. The cohort was made up of two young adult volunteers, one female and one male, who were previously healthy. T-cell clones expanding and contracting after mild COVID-19 in two donors were tracked by longitudinal TCRalpha and TCRbeta repertoire sequencing. General conclusions and limits of the study: SARS-CoV-2 specificity of the second-wave clones peaking on day 37 was not confirmed. Only a couple of mild cases were covered in the study, and larger cohorts including severe cases with pre-infection samples were considered necessary. Some responding clones were found in pre-infection memory, which suggests that pre-existing cross-reactive memory T cells took part in the SARS-CoV-2 response. Clones that contracted from day 15 to 85 showed balanced CD4/CD8 phenotypes, whereas a second wave of clones that expanded from day 15 to 37 leaned towards CD4+. Contracting CD4+ clones appeared mostly in the CM and EM memory subsets, whereas CD8+ clones were enriched in EMRA.

The instrument was an Illumina NovaSeq 6000. Using 5'RACE with constant-segment primers, TCRalpha and TCRbeta cDNA libraries were constructed, with sample barcodes and unique molecular identifiers added in the process. Trizol reagent was used to extract RNA from every sample. The libraries were amplified in two PCR steps, and the second step added a second sample barcode and Illumina TruSeq adapters. Sequencing of libraries was performed on an Illumina NovaSeq with 2 x 150 bp paired-end reads. Per the source publication's procedure: Demultiplexing of reads and collapsing into UMI-guided consensus sequences were performed with migec v1.2.7. Using mixcr v2.1.11, the UMI consensuses were aligned to TRA and TRB V and J templates and assembled into clonotypes. Clonotypes were classified as expanded or contracted when called significant by both edgeR and NoisET, with noise models trained on biological replicates. edgeR calls used a false discovery rate-adjusted p below 0.01 and a log2 fold-change threshold of 1. PCA with hierarchical clustering of max-normalized trajectories of the 1000 most abundant clonotypes was used as exploratory dynamics analysis. Separately sequenced CD4+ and CD8+ repertoires were used to assign the CD4 or CD8 phenotype of responding clones. TCRdb handled the public reads itself, with Q25 trimming in fastp and clone calling in MiXCR, and kept productive beta chains. Rows are unified per CDR3 protein, each entry keeping the most common DNA and genes. What appears here as the V and J calls and clone size reflects TCRdb's work, not the paper's. A total of hundreds of thousands of distinct CDR3 sequences appear in this sample, around 15% of them only once. Roughly 24% of the sample belongs to the ten largest clones.

The CDR3 has 14 amino acids, counting the end cysteine and phenylalanine. This entry keeps only the CDR3 DNA: 42 bases, framed from base 1. Trimming removed 2 bases from V and 0 bases from J, leaving 5 bases between the germline ends. Per the germline V gene, SGHTA is the CDR1 and FQGNSA is the CDR2. Ficoll-Paque density gradient centrifugation was used to isolate PBMCs. Sequencing used PBMCs or a T cell subset sorted from them (not recorded which). The chain uses TRBV7-2 and TRBJ2-4; the D gene identity is not certain. This sequence originates from a man between 18 and 35 years old who had mild COVID-19 (a few samples of this study predate the infection). The sample titles of this study are shuffled in the database, so cell type and time point are left out; the donor was told from shared clones. This receptor carries the CDR3 CASSLILAKNIQYF. The DNA sequence is given as TGTGCCAGCAGCTTAATCCTAGCCAAAAACATTCAGTACTTC.